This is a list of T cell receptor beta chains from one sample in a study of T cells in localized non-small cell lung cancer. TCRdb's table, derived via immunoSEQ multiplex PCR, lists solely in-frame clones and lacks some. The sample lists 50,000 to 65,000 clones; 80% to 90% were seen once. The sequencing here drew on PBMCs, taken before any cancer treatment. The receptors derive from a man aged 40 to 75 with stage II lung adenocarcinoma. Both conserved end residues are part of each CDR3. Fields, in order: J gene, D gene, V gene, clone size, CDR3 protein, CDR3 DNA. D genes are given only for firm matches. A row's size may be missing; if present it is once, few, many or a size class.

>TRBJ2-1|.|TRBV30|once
CAWSGLGNEQFF
TGTGCCTGGAGTGGGTTGGGGAATGAGCAGTTCTTC
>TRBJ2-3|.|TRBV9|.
CASSVEQGDTQYF
TGTGCCAGCAGCGTAGAACAAGGGGATACGCAGTATTTT
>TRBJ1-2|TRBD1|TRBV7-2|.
CASSVTGGTGYGYTF
TGTGCCAGCAGCGTAACAGGGGGCACTGGCTATGGCTACACCTTC
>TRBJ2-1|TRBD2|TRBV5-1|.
CASSYGLAGGKIADEQFF
TGCGCCAGCAGCTATGGACTAGCGGGAGGGAAAATTGCGGATGAGCAGTTCTTC
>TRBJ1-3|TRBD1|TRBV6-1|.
CASSAAPGQGLLTGNTIYF
TGTGCCAGCAGTGCAGCACCGGGACAGGGGCTCCTTACCGGAAACACCATATATTTT
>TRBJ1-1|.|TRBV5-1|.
CASSLLGYRNTEAFF
TGCGCCAGCAGCTTGTTGGGGTATAGGAACACTGAAGCTTTCTTT
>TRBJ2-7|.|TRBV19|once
CASSRVDIPSYEQYF
TGTGCCAGTAGTAGGGTGGACATACCCTCCTACGAGCAGTACTTC
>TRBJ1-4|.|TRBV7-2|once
CASSPGWGNSNEKLFF
TGTGCCAGCAGTCCCGGATGGGGGAACTCTAATGAAAAACTGTTTTTT
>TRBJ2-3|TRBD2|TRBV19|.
CASSKRTSGTSTDTQYF
TGTGCCAGTAGTAAACGGACTAGCGGGACTAGCACAGATACGCAGTATTTT
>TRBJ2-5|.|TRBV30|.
CAWSRQGETQYF
TGTGCCTGGAGCCGACAAGGGGAGACCCAGTACTTC
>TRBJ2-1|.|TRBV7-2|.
CASSPVGGGPYNEQFF
TGTGCCAGCAGCCCGGTAGGGGGAGGGCCTTACAATGAGCAGTTCTTC
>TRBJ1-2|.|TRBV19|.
CASGVGSNYGYTF
TGTGCCAGTGGTGTGGGTTCTAACTATGGCTACACCTTC